The 21 T cell receptor beta chains reported below all come from one sample, sequenced in a study of regulatory T cells in long-lasting Graves disease. Time point meaning: newly diagnosed GD, antithyroid drugs for less than 3 months. PBMCs provided the RNA from which the TCR library was made. Arm-PCR of CDR3 regions with iRepertoire HTBI primers generated TCR beta libraries. Each CDR3 protein is one row after TCRdb ran MiXCR on the multiplex PCR reads. The table includes 400,000 to 500,000 distinct CDR3 sequences, 16% detected once. These records were also assigned to another study, of T cells in Graves' hyperthyroidism and ophthalmopathy.

Sequences were derived from peripheral blood mononuclear cells (PBMCs), sampled at new diagnosis, from a patient treated with antithyroid drugs. These receptors all stem from a young woman with Graves disease.

At least ten counts were recorded for this clonotype. This chain links TRBV6-1 with TRBJ2-5; no clear D gene. CDR3 length: 12 residues. Germline V gives CDR1 MNHNS, CDR2 SASEGT. V was pared by 1 base and J by 3 bases, with 3 bases between. DNA for the CDR3: TGTGCCAGCAGTGAAGTGGAAGAGACCCAGTACTTC. Protein product: CASSEVEETQYF.

There are many counts of this clonotype. The chain couples TRBV30 to TRBJ1-2; the D gene is possibly TRBD1 (6 bases). Trimming left V 5 bases short and J 4 bases short, with 11 bases between. Germline V lookup: CDR1 GTSNPN, CDR2 SVGIG (reference sequence). This CDR3 has 12 residues. The CDR3 DNA reads as TGTGCCTGGGGGGGGCAGACCTATGGCTACACCTTC. It encodes CAWGGQTYGYTF.

This clonotype came up many times. The rearrangement joins TRBV20-1 to TRBJ1-1, with 8 bases aligning to TRBD1. There are 13 residues in the CDR3. The V gene end was trimmed by 2 bases and the J gene end by 8 bases; junction bases not matched to a gene: 7. Germline CDR1 and CDR2: DFQATT and SNEGSKA (reference sequence). CDR3 protein: CSARYPRGREAFF. CDR3 DNA: TGCAGTGCTAGATACCCCAGGGGGCGAGAAGCTTTCTTT.

The rearrangement uses TRBV19 and TRBJ2-1; 13 bases fit TRBD2. From germline, CDR1 is LNHDA and CDR2 SQIVND (reference sequence). CDR3 length: 16 residues. V lost 4 bases, J lost 7 bases, and 7 bases stayed unmatched. The CDR3 sequence is CASSRLGLAGRNEQFF. CDR3 nucleotides: TGTGCCAGTAGTAGACTGGGACTAGCGGGGAGGAATGAGCAGTTCTTC.

On this clonotype itself: Here the CDR3 omits its conserved ending phenylalanine or tryptophan, so a read error is the likely source. The V call is TRBV7-8, the J call TRBJ2-1; 9 nucleotides agree with TRBD2. The CDR3 extends over 15 amino acids. Germline V gene data show CDR1 as SGHVS and CDR2 as FQNEAQ. V shed 1 base and J 4 bases; nucleotides not matched to a gene: 2. The CDR3 DNA follows: TGTGCCAGCAGCTTAGTAGCGGGAGCTTACAATGAGCAGTTCCTC. Translating gives CASSLVAGAYNEQFL.

A few counts support this clonotype. V is TRBV3-1 and J is TRBJ2-7; 9 positions match TRBD2. CDR1 LGHDT and CDR2 YNNKEL come from the germline V gene (reference sequence). Trimming at V came to 4 bases and at J to 2 bases, leaving 9 bases not matched to a gene. The CDR3 length is 16 residues. CDR3 sequence reads: CASSPRISGRTYEQYF. In nucleotides, the CDR3 is TGTGCCAGCAGCCCCCGGATCAGCGGGAGGACCTACGAGCAGTACTTC.

Concerning this clonotype itself: Possible read error: a much larger clone is one base away. A read error is likely, as this CDR3 ends without the conserved phenylalanine or tryptophan. The rearrangement uses TRBV5-6 and TRBJ2-1; D not certain. CDR3 length equals 12 residues. Germline V CDR1 and CDR2: SGHDT, YYEEEE. Trimming took off 1 base at V and 8 bases at J, with 7 bases between the two ends. The CDR3 DNA reads as TGTGCCAGCAGCTTGAATCTATATGAGCAGTTCCTC. The encoded protein is CASSLNLYEQFL.

The sample holds a few counts of this clonotype. The chain joins TRBV4-1 to TRBJ1-1; D is perhaps TRBD1 (5 bases). V lost 1 base and J lost 0, with 6 bases in between. There are 14 residues in the CDR3. The germline V gene has CDR1 MGHRA and CDR2 YSYEKL. The DNA for the CDR3 is TGCGCCAGCAGCCAAGGGGACCTGAACACTGAAGCTTTCTTT. It translates to CASSQGDLNTEAFF.

CDR3 protein: CAWSAGTGGSNEQFF. The CDR3 DNA is TGTGCCTGGAGCGCCGGGACAGGCGGGAGTAATGAGCAGTTCTTC. V and J are TRBV30 and TRBJ2-1, with D perhaps matching TRBD1 (8 bases). This CDR3 is built from 15 residues. Germline CDR1 GTSNPN, CDR2 SVGIG (reference sequence). Trimming removed 3 bases from V and 7 bases from J, with 19 bases in between.

This clonotype was seen at least ten times. The chain has TRBV29-1 and TRBJ1-1, with D unresolved. CDR1 and CDR2 from the germline V gene are SQVTM and ANQGSEA. The CDR3 has 11 amino acids. Trimming left V 4 bases short and J 3 bases short, with 6 bases between. CDR3 region: CSVVPDTEAFF. In DNA form, the CDR3 reads TGCAGCGTTGTTCCGGACACTGAAGCTTTCTTT.

This clonotype showed up just a few times. The CDR3 region is CAWSGASGSYQETQYF. The CDR3 DNA sequence: TGTGCCTGGAGCGGGGCTAGCGGGAGTTATCAAGAGACCCAGTACTTC. The chain couples TRBV30 to TRBJ2-5; 10 nucleotides line up with TRBD2. CDR1 is GTSNPN and CDR2 is SVGIG in the germline V gene (reference sequence). V was clipped by 3 bases and J by 2 bases; unmatched bases: 9. This CDR3 has 16 residues.

This clonotype was seen at least ten times. The chain links TRBV7-2 to TRBJ2-5; D unclear. In germline, CDR1 is SGHTA, CDR2 FQGNSA. V was pared by 7 bases and J by 1 base, with 13 bases between. The CDR3 is 14 residues long. DNA for the CDR3: TGTGCCAGCACCACCCTTCGGTTCCAAGAGACCCAGTACTTC. It specifies CASTTLRFQETQYF.

V gene TRBV9 combines with J gene TRBJ2-1, with 7 bases fitting TRBD2. The J call may be incorrect, as the DNA end agrees better with TRBJ2-5. The CDR3 length is 16 residues. CDR1 is SGDLS, CDR2 YYNGEE, per germline. The CDR3 DNA reads as TGTGCCAGCAGCGTAGGCCCGGGGGGAACCCAAGAGACCCAGTACTTC. Its protein product is CASSVGPGGTQETQYF.

This clonotype occurred a few times. The gene calls are TRBV10-3 and TRBJ2-1, with D tentatively TRBD1 (6 bases). V was trimmed by 7 bases and J by 5 bases, leaving 9 bases between them. Per the germline V gene, CDR1 is ENHRY and CDR2 is SYGVKD. The length of the CDR3 is 12 residues. The CDR3 loop is CAIMRQDNEQFF. For the CDR3, the DNA is TGTGCCATCATGCGACAGGACAATGAGCAGTTCTTC.

This clonotype has a count of ten or more. The CDR3 bases are TGCGCCAGCATGCAAACAGTGACCGGGGAGCTGTTTTTT. This codes for CASMQTVTGELFF. The rearrangement joins TRBV5-1 to TRBJ2-2; D is unresolved. The V gene lost 6 bases and the J gene lost 5 bases, with 11 bases spanning the gap. This CDR3 has 13 residues. The germline gives CDR1 SGHRS, CDR2 YFSETQ.

This clonotype was seen ten or more times. This sequence joins TRBV2 and TRBJ2-5; the D gene is possibly TRBD2 (7 bases). Per germline, CDR1 SNHLY and CDR2 FYNNEI. This CDR3 has 13 residues. Trimming stripped 8 bases from V and 1 base from J, with 11 bases between. The CDR3 here is CASYREGQETQYF. The DNA of the CDR3 is TGTGCCAGCTACAGGGAGGGCCAAGAGACCCAGTACTTC.

This clonotype was recorded at least ten times. V gene TRBV5-1 combines with J gene TRBJ2-7; 8 bases map to TRBD2. Trimming at V came to 0 bases and at J to 2 bases, leaving 10 bases not matched to a gene. Germline-derived CDR1 and CDR2 are SGHRS and YFSETQ. The CDR3 extends over 17 amino acids. The CDR3 spells CASSLELRAGVPYEQYF. In nucleotides, the CDR3 is TGCGCCAGCAGCTTGGAACTGAGAGCGGGAGTCCCCTACGAGCAGTACTTC.

In this sample, this clonotype turned up many times. This chain joins TRBV19 and TRBJ1-5; D perhaps matches TRBD1 (5 bases). Deletions cut 6 bases from V and 2 bases from J, with 17 bases between. Germline loops: CDR1 LNHDA, CDR2 SQIVND (reference sequence). The CDR3 covers 16 residues. CDR3 protein: CASSRERGGGNQPQHF. CDR3 nucleotide sequence: TGTGCCAGTAGCAGGGAGCGTGGGGGAGGCAATCAGCCCCAGCATTTT. Filled out from reference TRBV19 and TRBJ1-5, the complete variable domain reads DGGITQSPKYLFRKEGQNVTLSCEQNLNHDAMYWYRQDPGQGLRLIYYSQIVNDFQKGDIAEGYSVSREKKESFPLTVTSAQKNPTAFYLCASSRERGGGNQPQHFGDGTRLSIL.

This clonotype was picked up many times. The chain couples TRBV7-9 to TRBJ2-7; no reliable D call. The germline V gene has CDR1 SEHNR and CDR2 FQNEAQ (reference sequence). CDR3 size: 16 residues. The V end was cut by 2 bases, the J end by 6 bases, with 20 bases between. The DNA for the CDR3 is TGTGCCAGCAGCTTAATTGAAACGCAAGGGCGGCCCGAGCAGTACTTC. Translated, it gives CASSLIETQGRPEQYF.

About this clonotype: Given a far larger clone just one base away, this is likely a sequencing read error. The chain is built from TRBV28 and TRBJ2-7; D may be TRBD2 (5 bases). This CDR3 region has 15 residues. The germline gives CDR1 MDHEN, CDR2 SYDVKM. The germline V and J ends were trimmed by 1 base and 7 bases, with 17 bases remaining between them. The CDR3 loop reads CASSLYSGTYNEQYF. CDR3 nucleotides: TGTGCCAGCAGTTTATACAGCGGAACTTACAATGAGCAGTACTTC.

This clonotype turned up a few times. The rearrangement uses TRBV3-1 and TRBJ2-4, with 10 bases fitting TRBD2. Germline CDR1 reads LGHDT; CDR2 reads YNNKEL (reference sequence). CDR3 length equals 18 residues. The ends lost 3 bases at V and 0 bases at J; junction bases unmatched: 8. CDR3 bases: TGTGCCAGCAGCCAGCGGACTAGCGGACCCCTAGCCAAAAACATTCAGTACTTC. Its translation is CASSQRTSGPLAKNIQYF.